This TCR beta chain emerged from a study of blood T cell repertoires in COVID-19. Study background: PBMCs, B-cell-depleted T cells, or T cells provided the cDNA or gDNA that made up the material.

With respect to this clone: The germline gene is not matched at one end of the junction; a read error may be the cause.

TCRdb's table, derived via immunoSEQ multiplex PCR, lists solely in-frame clones and lacks some. The data hold hundreds of thousands of clones, with around 86% observed a single time. This TCR derives from a man aged 50-60 years with acute or convalescent COVID-19. Sequencing was carried out using peripheral blood.

CDR3 loop: CASSLYSNQF. The CDR3 nucleotides are TGCGCCAGCAGCCTATACAGCAATCAATTT. The rearrangement links TRBV10-1 to TRBJ1-1; no definite D call. CDR3 size: 10 residues. CDR1 and CDR2 from the germline V gene are WNHNN and SYGVQD (reference sequence).